These T cell receptor beta chains were read from a single sample in a study of CD8 T cells in ankylosing spondylitis. TCRdb re-analysed the 5' RACE reads in MiXCR, keeping a single row per CDR3 protein. The table records about 140,000 distinct CDR3 sequences, roughly 34% of them present only once. Sequencing input: synovial fluid, either unsorted or a sorted T cell fraction (not recorded which). These receptors were taken from a male donor with ankylosing spondylitis. Each CDR3 is given with its conserved first and last residue. The D gene is left open where the match is weak. A clone size is listed for some rows: how often the clone was seen (once, few, many), or a class if it is expanded.

abundance	v_gene	j_gene	d_gene	CDR3nt	CDR3aa
once	TRBV29-1	TRBJ2-7	NA	TGCAGCGTTGGGGAATTAGCGCTCTACGAGCAGTACTTC	CSVGELALYEQYF
many	TRBV18	TRBJ2-7	TRBD2	TGTGCCAGCTCGCAGGGAGGGCCCAGCTCCTACGAGCAGTACTTC	CASSQGGPSSYEQYF
many	TRBV20-1	TRBJ1-1	NA	TGCAGTGCTAGAGATCGGGTAGTCTACACTGAAGCTTTCTTT	CSARDRVVYTEAFF
few	TRBV4-2	TRBJ2-2	NA	TGTGCCAGCAGCCAAGATCACAGCGGCACCGGGGAGCTGTTTTTT	CASSQDHSGTGELFF
many	TRBV4-3	TRBJ1-4	NA	TGCGCCAGCAGCCAAGCTACCATTGGGAATGAAAAACTGTTTTTT	CASSQATIGNEKLFF
NA	TRBV5-1	TRBJ2-1	NA	TGCGCCAGCAGCCTCGGACAGCTCTACAATGAGCAGTTCTTC	CASSLGQLYNEQFF
NA	TRBV13	TRBJ2-7	NA	TGTGCCAGCAGCTTGGGTGGGGTGGCAGGGCACTACGAGCAGTACTTC	CASSLGGVAGHYEQYF
many	TRBV25-1	TRBJ2-1	NA	TGTGCCAGCACTTCCACCGGGACTGGACAGAGGGGTGAGCAGTTCTTC	CASTSTGTGQRGEQFF
few	TRBV7-9	TRBJ1-4	TRBD1	TGTGCCAGCAGCTACCGACAGGGGAATGAAAAACTGTTTTTT	CASSYRQGNEKLFF
few	TRBV2	TRBJ2-2	NA	TGTGCCAGCATTTCAGGCAGGGAGGGGGGTACCGGGGAGCTGTTTTTT	CASISGREGGTGELFF
many	TRBV11-3	TRBJ1-1	NA	TGTGCCAGCAGCCTGCTTGGGGTGTCGAACACTGAAGCTTTCTTT	CASSLLGVSNTEAFF
few	TRBV11-2	TRBJ1-1	TRBD1	TGTGCCAGCAGCTTGGACAGGGCGGGCACTGAAGCTTTCTTT	CASSLDRAGTEAFF
few	TRBV25-1	TRBJ1-1	NA	TGTGCCAGCAGTGAGGACAGGAACACTGAAGCTTTCTTT	CASSEDRNTEAFF
NA	TRBV20-1	TRBJ1-1	NA	TGCAGTGCTAGGGGGGGCCGCAACACTGAAGCTTTCTTT	CSARGGRNTEAFF
many	TRBV7-2	TRBJ1-1	NA	TGTGCCAGCAGCTTACAGGAAGGGACTGAAGCTTTCTTT	CASSLQEGTEAFF
few	TRBV28	TRBJ2-1	TRBD2	TGTGCCAGCAGTTCATCCGGGACTAGGATGGGCAATGAGCAGTTCTTC	CASSSSGTRMGNEQFF
few	TRBV2	TRBJ2-3	TRBD1	TGTGCCAGCAGGGGACAGCTATCTAGCACAGATACGCAGTATTTT	CASRGQLSSTDTQYF
many	TRBV9	TRBJ2-7	TRBD2	TGTGCCAGCAGCGCTGGGACTAGTGCCTGGGGCGAGCAGTACTTC	CASSAGTSAWGEQYF
medium-sized	TRBV5-1	TRBJ2-7	NA	TGCGCCAGCAGCTTGGAGGGGTCCATCTACGAGCAGTACTTC	CASSLEGSIYEQYF
NA	TRBV3-1	TRBJ1-2	NA	TGTGCCAGCAGCCAGAGATCGGCTTGGGGACGGGATGGCTACACCTTC	CASSQRSAWGRDGYTF
few	TRBV23-1	TRBJ2-7	NA	TGCGCCAGCAGTCGTCAGGAGGGCCGATACGAGCAGTACTTC	CASSRQEGRYEQYF
many	TRBV18	TRBJ1-2	TRBD1	TGTGCCAGCTCCCCAGGGGGAGGGGAGAACTATGGCTACACCTTC	CASSPGGGENYGYTF
NA	TRBV19	TRBJ1-2	NA	TGTGCCAGCAACCGAGGACAGTCTCTCTATGGCTACACCTTC	CASNRGQSLYGYTF
NA	TRBV11-2	TRBJ2-7	NA	TGTGCCAGCAGCTCGATTACAGGGTCCAACGAGCAGTACTTC	CASSSITGSNEQYF
NA	TRBV24-1	TRBJ2-1	TRBD2	TGTGCCACCAGTGATTCCAGCTGGGAGCGGGAGGGAAACAATGAGCAGTTCTTC	CATSDSSWEREGNNEQFF
NA	TRBV28	TRBJ1-1	TRBD1	TGTGCCAGTAAATATTCAGGGGGCGCCGGGCTATCGGACACTGAAGCTTTCTTT	CASKYSGGAGLSDTEAFF
once	TRBV19	TRBJ1-5	TRBD1	TGTGCCAGTACTGAAGCCGGGACAGGGGTTCAGCCCCAGCATTTT	CASTEAGTGVQPQHF
once	TRBV10-3	TRBJ2-5	NA	TGTGCCATCAGTGAGTCGGGGGCCCAAGAGACCCAGTACTTC	CAISESGAQETQYF
many	TRBV29-1	TRBJ1-2	TRBD1	TGCAGCGTTGAAGTTGGGAATTGGGTAGGGGGCGACTATGGCTACACCTTC	CSVEVGNWVGGDYGYTF
many	TRBV7-2	TRBJ2-1	TRBD2	TGTGCCAGCAGCCCCAGGTTTTGGACTAGCGGGACCAATGAGCAGTTCTTC	CASSPRFWTSGTNEQFF
many	TRBV5-1	TRBJ2-7	NA	TGCGCCAGCAGCTCAGACTACTACGAGCAGTACTTC	CASSSDYYEQYF
few	TRBV5-1	TRBJ1-3	NA	TGCGCCAGCAGCGTCGGGAACTCTGGAAACACCATATATTTT	CASSVGNSGNTIYF
few	TRBV9	TRBJ1-2	NA	TGTGCCAGCAGCGACCGGGCCGGTAACTATGGCTACACCTTC	CASSDRAGNYGYTF
NA	TRBV11-2	TRBJ2-3	TRBD2	TGTGCCAGCAGCCGGGGACAGATTAGCGGGGGGGCCACAGATACGCAGTATTTT	CASSRGQISGGATDTQYF
once	TRBV29-1	TRBJ2-5	NA	TGCAGCGTTGACGTAGACAGGGAGACCCAGTACTTC	CSVDVDRETQYF
few	TRBV20-1	TRBJ2-5	TRBD1	TGCAGTGCTAGAGTTCAGGGCAGGGGGCGCGTGGAGACCCAGTACTTC	CSARVQGRGRVETQYF
NA	TRBV24-1	TRBJ2-1	NA	TGTGCCACCAGTGACCTTGCTTTCGGGGGATACAATGAGCAGTTCTTC	CATSDLAFGGYNEQFF
few	TRBV12-3/TRBV12-4	TRBJ1-2	TRBD1	TGTGCCAGCAGTTTTTGGGGACAGGGTACAACAGGTGGCTACACCTTC	CASSFWGQGTTGGYTF
NA	TRBV7-2	TRBJ2-7	NA	TGTGCCAGCAGCACGGCCTACGAGCAGTACTTC	CASSTAYEQYF
NA	TRBV6-1	TRBJ1-5	NA	TGTGCCAGCAGGGGAGACGGCCATCAGCCCCAGCATTTT	CASRGDGHQPQHF
many	TRBV7-9	TRBJ2-5	TRBD2	TGTGCCAGCAGCCAAGGCGGACTAGCGACAATCCAAGAGACCCAGTACTTC	CASSQGGLATIQETQYF
NA	TRBV12-3/TRBV12-4	TRBJ1-1	NA	TGTGCCAGCAGTCCGGAAACCGACAGGCCGCTATCTTTT	CASSPETDRPLSF
few	TRBV6-5	TRBJ1-6	NA	TGTGCCAGCAGTTACTCGGGGCAGGGGAATTCACCCCTCCACTTT	CASSYSGQGNSPLHF
few	TRBV5-1	TRBJ1-6	NA	TGCGCCAGCAGCTTGGTGCAGGAGAATTCACCCCTCCACTTT	CASSLVQENSPLHF
NA	TRBV5-5	TRBJ2-1	NA	TGTGCCAGCAGCTTGATGGACCTCAAAGGGAATGAGCAGTTCTTC	CASSLMDLKGNEQFF
few	TRBV7-8	TRBJ2-7	NA	TGTGCCAGCAGCGTGGGACTCTCTTACGAGCAGTACTTC	CASSVGLSYEQYF
few	TRBV30	TRBJ2-3	NA	TGTGCCTGGGACGCCACAGATACGCAGTATTTT	CAWDATDTQYF
NA	TRBV14	TRBJ2-7	NA	TGTGCCAGCAGCCAAAACAGACTAGGTCGCGAGCAGTACTTC	CASSQNRLGREQYF
NA	TRBV7-2	TRBJ1-1	TRBD1	TGTGCCAGCAGCTGGGACAGGGGCGGTGGAACTGAAGCTTTCTTT	CASSWDRGGGTEAFF
few	TRBV18	TRBJ2-3	NA	TGTGCCAGCTCACCAGATGCAGGGGCGACAGATACGCAGTATTTT	CASSPDAGATDTQYF
once	TRBV20-1	TRBJ2-3	TRBD2	TGCAGTGCTTGGGAGGGCACAACGGCAGATACGCAGTATTTT	CSAWEGTTADTQYF
many	TRBV28	TRBJ2-1	TRBD2	TGTGCCAGCAGTTTATTTACTAGCGGGACCCACAATGAGCAGTTCTTC	CASSLFTSGTHNEQFF
NA	TRBV15	TRBJ2-3	NA	TGTGCCACCAGCGATCCGGGACCCACCTTCACAGATACGCAGTATTTT	CATSDPGPTFTDTQYF
NA	TRBV20-1	TRBJ1-1	NA	TGCAGTGCTAGGCCTACAGGGTCGGACACTGAAGCTTTCTTT	CSARPTGSDTEAFF
NA	TRBV6-5	TRBJ2-2	NA	TGTGCCAGCAGTTACTCGGTCATTTCGGAGGTCCAGTACACCGGGGAGCTGTTTTTT	CASSYSVISEVQYTGELFF
many	TRBV9	TRBJ1-1	NA	TGTGCCAGCAGCGTAGTGCTAATAGGGCCGCAGAACACTGAAGCTTTCTTT	CASSVVLIGPQNTEAFF
few	TRBV18	TRBJ1-1	NA	TGTGCCAGCTCACCCGGACAGAACACTGAAGCTTTCTTT	CASSPGQNTEAFF
NA	TRBV20-1	TRBJ2-7	TRBD1	TGCAGTGCAGCCGGACAGGGGGGGTCCTACGAGCAGTACTTC	CSAAGQGGSYEQYF
NA	TRBV20-1	TRBJ2-5	NA	TGCAGTGCTGTCAGGGAGCCGACCCAGTACTTC	CSAVREPTQYF